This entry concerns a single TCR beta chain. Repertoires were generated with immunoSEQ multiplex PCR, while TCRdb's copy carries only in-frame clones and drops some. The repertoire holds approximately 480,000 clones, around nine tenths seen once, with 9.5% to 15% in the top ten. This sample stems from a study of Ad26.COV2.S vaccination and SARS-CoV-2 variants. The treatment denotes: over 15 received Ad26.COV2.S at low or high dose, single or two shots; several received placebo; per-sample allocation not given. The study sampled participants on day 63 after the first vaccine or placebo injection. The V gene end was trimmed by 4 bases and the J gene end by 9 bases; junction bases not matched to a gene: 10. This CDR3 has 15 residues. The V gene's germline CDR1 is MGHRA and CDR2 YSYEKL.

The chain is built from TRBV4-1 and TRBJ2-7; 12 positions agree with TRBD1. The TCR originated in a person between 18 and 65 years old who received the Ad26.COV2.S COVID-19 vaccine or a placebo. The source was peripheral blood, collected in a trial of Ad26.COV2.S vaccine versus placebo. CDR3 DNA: TGCGCCAGCAGCCGAGTCGGGGACAGGGGGCGGGTGCAGTACTTC. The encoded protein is CASSRVGDRGRVQYF.